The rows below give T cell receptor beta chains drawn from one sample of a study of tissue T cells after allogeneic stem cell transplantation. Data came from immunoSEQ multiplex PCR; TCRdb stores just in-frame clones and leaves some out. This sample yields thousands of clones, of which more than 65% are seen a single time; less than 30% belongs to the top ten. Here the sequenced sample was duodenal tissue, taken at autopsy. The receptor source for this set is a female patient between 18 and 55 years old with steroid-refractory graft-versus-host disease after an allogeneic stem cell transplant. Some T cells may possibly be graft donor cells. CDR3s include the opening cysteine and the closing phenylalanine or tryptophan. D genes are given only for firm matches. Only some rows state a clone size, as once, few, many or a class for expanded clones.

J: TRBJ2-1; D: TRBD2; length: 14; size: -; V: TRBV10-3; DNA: TGTGCCTCCAGCGGGAGGGCCTACTACAATGAGCAGTTCTTC; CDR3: CASSGRAYYNEQFF
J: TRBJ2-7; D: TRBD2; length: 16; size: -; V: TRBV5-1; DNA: TGCGCCAGCAGCTTGGGTCCGGGAGGAGGGGCCTACGAGCAGTACTTC; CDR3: CASSLGPGGGAYEQYF
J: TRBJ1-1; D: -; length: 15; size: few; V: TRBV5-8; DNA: TGTGCCAGCAGCGAACCGGGACACTGGAACACTGAAGCTTTCTTT; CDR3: CASSEPGHWNTEAFF
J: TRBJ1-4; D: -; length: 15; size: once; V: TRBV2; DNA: TGTGCCAGCAGTGACGCGGCAGGCTCAGGGGAAAAACTGTTTTTT; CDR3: CASSDAAGSGEKLFF
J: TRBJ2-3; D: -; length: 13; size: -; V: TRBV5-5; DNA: TGTGCCAGCAGCCCGGACCCCGGGGATACGCAGTATTTT; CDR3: CASSPDPGDTQYF
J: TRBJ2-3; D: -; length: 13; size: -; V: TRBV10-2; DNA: TGCGCCAGCGGGCTAGGGCTCACAGATACGCAGTATTTT; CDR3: CASGLGLTDTQYF
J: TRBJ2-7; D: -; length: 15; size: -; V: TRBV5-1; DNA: TGCGCCAGCAGCTTGATACGGGGGCCCCCATTGGAGCAGTACTTC; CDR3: CASSLIRGPPLEQYF
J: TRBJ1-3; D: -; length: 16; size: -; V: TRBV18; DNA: TGTGCCAGCTCACGGCCATTGTGGGCAGGGAGAAACACCATATATTTT; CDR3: CASSRPLWAGRNTIYF
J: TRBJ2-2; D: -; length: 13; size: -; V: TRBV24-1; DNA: TGTGCCACCAGTGATTACATCACCGGGGAGCTGTTTTTT; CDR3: CATSDYITGELFF
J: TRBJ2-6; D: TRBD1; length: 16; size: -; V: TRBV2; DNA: TGTGCCAGAGGGGGGACAGGGCCCTCTGGGGCCAACGTCCTGACTTTC; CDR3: CARGGTGPSGANVLTF
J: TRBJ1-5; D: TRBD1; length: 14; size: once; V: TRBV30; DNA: TGTGCCTGGAGTCCGGGCAGGGGGAGTCAGCCCCAGCATTTT; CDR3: CAWSPGRGSQPQHF
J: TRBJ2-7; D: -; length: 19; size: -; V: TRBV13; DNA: TGTGCCAGCAGCTCATTGGGTATAGGACGGCATAAAAAAACCTACGAGCAGTACTTC; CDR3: CASSSLGIGRHKKTYEQYF
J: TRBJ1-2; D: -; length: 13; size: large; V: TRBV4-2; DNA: TGTGCCAGCAGCCAAGGGCTTAACTATGGCTACACCTTC; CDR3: CASSQGLNYGYTF
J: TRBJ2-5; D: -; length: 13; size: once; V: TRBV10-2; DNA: TGCGCCAGCAGTGCCCCAGTCCAAGAGACCCAGTACTTC; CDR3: CASSAPVQETQYF
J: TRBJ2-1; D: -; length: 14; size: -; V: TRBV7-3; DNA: TGTGCCAGCAGCTTGATCTTGGGGGGTGATGAGCAGTTCTTC; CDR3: CASSLILGGDEQFF
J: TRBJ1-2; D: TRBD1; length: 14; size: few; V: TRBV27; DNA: TGTGCCAGCAGGCCAGGACAGGGCCACTATGGCTACACCTTC; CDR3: CASRPGQGHYGYTF
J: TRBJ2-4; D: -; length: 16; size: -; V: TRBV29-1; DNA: TGCAGCGTTTGTGAAGGGGTACTGTTAGCCAAAAACATTCAGTACTTC; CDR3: CSVCEGVLLAKNIQYF
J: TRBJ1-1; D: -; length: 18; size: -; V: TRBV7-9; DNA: TGCGCCAGCAGCCCAGAGCGGGGGGGCGGAGGAGGGAGGACTGAAGCTTTCTTT; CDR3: CASSPERGGGGGRTEAFF
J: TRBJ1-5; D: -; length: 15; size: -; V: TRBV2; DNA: TGTGCCAGCAGTGGGCGGGAATGGAGCAATCAGCCCCAGCATTTT; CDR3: CASSGREWSNQPQHF
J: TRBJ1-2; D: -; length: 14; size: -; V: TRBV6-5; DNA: TGTGCCAGCAGTTACTTCGCGTCGGATTGGGGCTACACCTTC; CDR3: CASSYFASDWGYTF
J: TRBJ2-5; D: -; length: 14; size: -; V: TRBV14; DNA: TGTGCCAGCAGCTTAACTAGGGGATTTCACCCCAAGTACTTC; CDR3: CASSLTRGFHPKYF
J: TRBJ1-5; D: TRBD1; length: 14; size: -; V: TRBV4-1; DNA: TGCGCCAGCAGCCCGACAGGGAGCAATCAGCCCCAGCATTTT; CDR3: CASSPTGSNQPQHF
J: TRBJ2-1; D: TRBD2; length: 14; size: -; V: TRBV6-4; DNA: TGTGCCAGCAGGCTAGCGGGGGGACACAATGAGCAGTTCTTC; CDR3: CASRLAGGHNEQFF
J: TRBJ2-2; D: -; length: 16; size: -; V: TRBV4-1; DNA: TGCGCCAGCAGCCAAATCGCGTCAGGGTTTTTTTGGGAGCTGTTTTTT; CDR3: CASSQIASGFFWELFF
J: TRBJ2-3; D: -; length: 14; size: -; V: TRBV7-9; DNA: TGTGCCAGCAGCTTAGGACAGACTTTAGATACGCAGTATTTT; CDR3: CASSLGQTLDTQYF
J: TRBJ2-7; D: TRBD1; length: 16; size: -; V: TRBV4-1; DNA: TGCGCCAGCAGCCAGGGCCACAGGGGGAGTCCCTACGAGCAGTACTTC; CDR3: CASSQGHRGSPYEQYF
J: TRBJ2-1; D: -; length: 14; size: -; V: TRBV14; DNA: TGTGCCAGCAGCCAAGAAGTTTCCTACAATGAGCAGTTCTTC; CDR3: CASSQEVSYNEQFF